These T cell receptor beta chains were read from a single sample in a study of blood T cell repertoires in COVID-19. Only in-frame clones appear in the TCRdb table, and some are missing; sequencing was by immunoSEQ multiplex PCR. The data hold some 170,000 clones, with 87% observed a single time. The sequenced sample consisted of peripheral blood. The source of these receptors is a woman in her fifties or sixties with acute or convalescent COVID-19. CDR3s include the opening cysteine and the closing phenylalanine or tryptophan. D genes are given only for firm matches.

CDR3 protein: CATKRDRGPREAFF
J gene: TRBJ1-1
V gene: TRBV6-6
D gene: TRBD1

CDR3 protein: CASSLATSGSSYEQYF
J gene: TRBJ2-7
V gene: TRBV5-6
D gene: TRBD2

CDR3 protein: CASSPKVADSTEAFF
J gene: TRBJ1-1
V gene: TRBV18
D gene: .

CDR3 protein: CASSPLGDNTEAFF
J gene: TRBJ1-1
V gene: TRBV19
D gene: .

CDR3 protein: CASSNRPAAEEKLFF
J gene: TRBJ1-4
V gene: TRBV7-2
D gene: .

CDR3 protein: CASSKQGAYTEAFF
J gene: TRBJ1-1
V gene: TRBV27
D gene: TRBD1

CDR3 protein: CASSQVSGGAYNEQFF
J gene: TRBJ2-1
V gene: TRBV4-3
D gene: TRBD2

CDR3 protein: CASSQLPRDRGLGYTF
J gene: TRBJ1-2
V gene: TRBV4-2
D gene: TRBD1

CDR3 protein: CASSPVRESTDTQYF
J gene: TRBJ2-3
V gene: TRBV6-2/TRBV6-3
D gene: TRBD2

CDR3 protein: CASSQDLLSGKAFF
J gene: TRBJ1-1
V gene: TRBV3-1/TRBV3-2
D gene: .

CDR3 protein: CASSFLRQGGTSSYEQYF
J gene: TRBJ2-7
V gene: TRBV5-6
D gene: TRBD2

CDR3 protein: CASSQGRNEQFF
J gene: TRBJ2-1
V gene: TRBV3-1/TRBV3-2
D gene: .

CDR3 protein: CASSERLQKYNEQFF
J gene: TRBJ2-1
V gene: TRBV3-1/TRBV3-2
D gene: .

CDR3 protein: CASSYRVGGQPQHF
J gene: TRBJ1-5
V gene: TRBV6-5
D gene: .

CDR3 protein: CASSQSETGDTYNSPLHF
J gene: TRBJ1-6
V gene: TRBV9
D gene: .

CDR3 protein: CASSFRTRTGADTQYF
J gene: TRBJ2-3
V gene: TRBV27
D gene: TRBD2

CDR3 protein: CASGTGTGSGNTIYF
J gene: TRBJ1-3
V gene: TRBV30
D gene: TRBD1

CDR3 protein: CASALRGQGTGDTQYF
J gene: TRBJ2-3
V gene: TRBV7-6
D gene: TRBD1

CDR3 protein: CASSVDTGEDTEAFF
J gene: TRBJ1-1
V gene: TRBV9
D gene: TRBD1

CDR3 protein: CATSDSGVEDQPQHF
J gene: TRBJ1-5
V gene: TRBV24-1
D gene: .

CDR3 protein: CASSHSGRSNNEQFF
J gene: TRBJ2-1
V gene: TRBV27
D gene: TRBD2

CDR3 protein: CAITSVVVKNTGELFF
J gene: TRBJ2-2
V gene: TRBV10-3
D gene: .

CDR3 protein: CASTPTGIGGYTF
J gene: TRBJ1-2
V gene: TRBV5-1
D gene: TRBD1

CDR3 protein: CASSLNRVTEAFF
J gene: TRBJ1-1
V gene: TRBV7-3
D gene: .

CDR3 protein: CASSLGQGNTEAFF
J gene: TRBJ1-1
V gene: TRBV18
D gene: .

CDR3 protein: CATQTGVNSYNEQFF
J gene: TRBJ2-1
V gene: TRBV25-1
D gene: TRBD1

CDR3 protein: CASTTGAANTGELFF
J gene: TRBJ2-2
V gene: TRBV5-1
D gene: TRBD1

CDR3 protein: CASSAAGSGDPYEQYF
J gene: TRBJ2-7
V gene: TRBV9
D gene: TRBD2

CDR3 protein: CASSYLGQGKTEKLFF
J gene: TRBJ1-4
V gene: TRBV6-6
D gene: TRBD1

CDR3 protein: CATSRETGELFF
J gene: TRBJ2-2
V gene: TRBV24-1
D gene: .

CDR3 protein: CASSRAGGAEEKLFF
J gene: TRBJ1-4
V gene: TRBV4-3
D gene: .

CDR3 protein: CATFWGVAGNEQFF
J gene: TRBJ2-1
V gene: TRBV10-3
D gene: .

CDR3 protein: CASSLGYLRDRGAFF
J gene: TRBJ1-1
V gene: TRBV7-2
D gene: TRBD1

CDR3 protein: CASSLTRTGANYGYTF
J gene: TRBJ1-2
V gene: TRBV27
D gene: TRBD1

CDR3 protein: CASGFGTDNSPLHF
J gene: TRBJ1-6
V gene: TRBV12-5
D gene: .

CDR3 protein: CATSRDPGDGNTIYF
J gene: TRBJ1-3
V gene: TRBV15
D gene: .

CDR3 protein: CASSGLSYPDNEQFF
J gene: TRBJ2-1
V gene: TRBV9
D gene: .

CDR3 protein: CASSPTGGPSTDTQYF
J gene: TRBJ2-3
V gene: TRBV4-3
D gene: TRBD1

CDR3 protein: CASSPPGGEYNEQFF
J gene: TRBJ2-1
V gene: TRBV6-5
D gene: TRBD2

CDR3 protein: CSASTGKAEAFF
J gene: TRBJ1-1
V gene: TRBV20-1
D gene: .

CDR3 protein: CASSPPGELPHGYTF
J gene: TRBJ1-2
V gene: TRBV18
D gene: .

CDR3 protein: CASSYLDRAEAFF
J gene: TRBJ1-1
V gene: TRBV6-5
D gene: TRBD1

CDR3 protein: CASSSYSGGAGNTIYF
J gene: TRBJ1-3
V gene: TRBV7-9
D gene: .

CDR3 protein: CASSPGGSAIESGYTF
J gene: TRBJ1-2
V gene: TRBV7-2
D gene: .

CDR3 protein: CASSLKGTGREKLFF
J gene: TRBJ1-4
V gene: TRBV5-6
D gene: TRBD1

CDR3 protein: CASSYTTGGYTF
J gene: TRBJ1-2
V gene: TRBV5-6
D gene: .

CDR3 protein: CASSPNSGGASGELFF
J gene: TRBJ2-2
V gene: TRBV3-1/TRBV3-2
D gene: TRBD2

CDR3 protein: CASSPGSRYSTDTQYF
J gene: TRBJ2-3
V gene: TRBV11-2
D gene: .

CDR3 protein: CASSRNLATDTQYF
J gene: TRBJ2-3
V gene: TRBV6-2/TRBV6-3
D gene: .

CDR3 protein: CASSEALRQLYGYTF
J gene: TRBJ1-2
V gene: TRBV6-1
D gene: .